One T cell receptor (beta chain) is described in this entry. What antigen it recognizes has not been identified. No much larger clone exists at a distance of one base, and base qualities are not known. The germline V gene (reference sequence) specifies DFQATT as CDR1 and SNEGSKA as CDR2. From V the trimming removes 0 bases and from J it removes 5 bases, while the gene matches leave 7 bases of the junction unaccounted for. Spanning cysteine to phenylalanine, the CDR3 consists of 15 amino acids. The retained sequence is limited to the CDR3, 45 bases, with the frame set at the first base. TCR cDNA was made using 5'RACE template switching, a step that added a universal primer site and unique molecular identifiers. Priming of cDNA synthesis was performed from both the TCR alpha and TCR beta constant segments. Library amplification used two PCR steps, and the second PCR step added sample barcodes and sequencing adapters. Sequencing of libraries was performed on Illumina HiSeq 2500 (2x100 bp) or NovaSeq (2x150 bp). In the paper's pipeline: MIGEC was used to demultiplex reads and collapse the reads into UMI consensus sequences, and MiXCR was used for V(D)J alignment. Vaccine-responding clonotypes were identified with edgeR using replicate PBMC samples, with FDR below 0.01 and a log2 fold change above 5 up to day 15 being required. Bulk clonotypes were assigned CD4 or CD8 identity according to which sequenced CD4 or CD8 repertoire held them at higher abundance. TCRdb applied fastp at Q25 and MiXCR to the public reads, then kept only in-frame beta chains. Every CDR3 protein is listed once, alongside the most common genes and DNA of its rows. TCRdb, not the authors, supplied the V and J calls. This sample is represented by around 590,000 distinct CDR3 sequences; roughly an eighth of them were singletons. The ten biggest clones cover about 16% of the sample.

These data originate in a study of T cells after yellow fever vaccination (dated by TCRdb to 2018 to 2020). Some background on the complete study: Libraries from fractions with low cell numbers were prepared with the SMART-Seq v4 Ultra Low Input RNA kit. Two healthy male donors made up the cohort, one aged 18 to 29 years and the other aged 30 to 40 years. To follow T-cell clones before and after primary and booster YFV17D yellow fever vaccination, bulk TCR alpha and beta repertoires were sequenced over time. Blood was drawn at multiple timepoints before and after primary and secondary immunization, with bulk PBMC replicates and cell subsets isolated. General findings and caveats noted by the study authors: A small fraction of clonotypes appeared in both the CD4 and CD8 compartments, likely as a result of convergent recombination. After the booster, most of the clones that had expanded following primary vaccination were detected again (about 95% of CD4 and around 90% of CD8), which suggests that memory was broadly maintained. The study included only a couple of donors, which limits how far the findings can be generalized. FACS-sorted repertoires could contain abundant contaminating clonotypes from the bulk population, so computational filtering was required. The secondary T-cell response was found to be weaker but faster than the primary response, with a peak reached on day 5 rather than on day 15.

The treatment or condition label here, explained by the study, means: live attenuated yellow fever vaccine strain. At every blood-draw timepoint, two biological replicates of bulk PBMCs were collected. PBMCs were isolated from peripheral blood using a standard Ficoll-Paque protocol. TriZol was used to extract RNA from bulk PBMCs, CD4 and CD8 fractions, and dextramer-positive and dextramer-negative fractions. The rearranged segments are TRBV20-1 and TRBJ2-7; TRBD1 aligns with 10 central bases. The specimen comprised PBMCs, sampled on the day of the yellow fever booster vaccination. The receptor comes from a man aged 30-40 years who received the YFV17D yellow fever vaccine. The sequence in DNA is TGCAGTGCTAGAGACCCGGGGACAGGGGTCCACGAGCAGTACTTC. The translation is CSARDPGTGVHEQYF.